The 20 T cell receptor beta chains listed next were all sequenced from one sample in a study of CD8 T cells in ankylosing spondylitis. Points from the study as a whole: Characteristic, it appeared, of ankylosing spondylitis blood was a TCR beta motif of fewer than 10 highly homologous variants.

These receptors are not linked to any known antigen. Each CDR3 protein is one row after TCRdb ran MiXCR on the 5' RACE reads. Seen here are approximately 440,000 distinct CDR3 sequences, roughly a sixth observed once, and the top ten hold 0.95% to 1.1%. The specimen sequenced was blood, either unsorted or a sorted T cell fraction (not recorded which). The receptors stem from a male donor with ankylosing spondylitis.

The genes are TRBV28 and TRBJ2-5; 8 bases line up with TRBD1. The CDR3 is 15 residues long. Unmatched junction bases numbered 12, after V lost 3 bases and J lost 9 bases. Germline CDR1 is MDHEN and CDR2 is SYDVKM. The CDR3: CASSFGGQAPVAQYF. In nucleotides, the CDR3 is TGTGCCAGCAGTTTCGGGGGACAGGCCCCCGTGGCCCAGTACTTC.

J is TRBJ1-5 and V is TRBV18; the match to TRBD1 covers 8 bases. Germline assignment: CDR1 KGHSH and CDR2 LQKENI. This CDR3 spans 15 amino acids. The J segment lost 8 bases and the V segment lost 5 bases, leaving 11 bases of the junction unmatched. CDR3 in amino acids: CASSATGEGRKPQHF. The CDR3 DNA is TGTGCCAGCTCAGCGACAGGGGAGGGTAGAAAGCCCCAGCATTTT. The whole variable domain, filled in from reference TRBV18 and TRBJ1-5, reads NAGVMQNPRHLVRRRGQEARLRCSPMKGHSHVYWYRQLPEEGLKFMVYLQKENIIDESGMPKERFSAEFPKEGPSILRIQQVVRGDSAAYFCASSATGEGRKPQHFGDGTRLSIL.

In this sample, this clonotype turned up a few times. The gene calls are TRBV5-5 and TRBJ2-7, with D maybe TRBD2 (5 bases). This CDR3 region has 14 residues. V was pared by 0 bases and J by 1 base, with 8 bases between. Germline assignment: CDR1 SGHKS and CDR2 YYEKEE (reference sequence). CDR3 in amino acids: CASSLGRVSYEQYF. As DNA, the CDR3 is TGTGCCAGCAGCTTGGGGCGGGTATCCTACGAGCAGTACTTC.

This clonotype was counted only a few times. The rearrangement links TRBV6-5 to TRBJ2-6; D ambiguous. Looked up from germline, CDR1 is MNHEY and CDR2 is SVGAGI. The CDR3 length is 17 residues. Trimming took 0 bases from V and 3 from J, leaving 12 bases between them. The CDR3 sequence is CASSYSIGHGGANVLTF. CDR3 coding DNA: TGTGCCAGCAGTTACTCGATAGGGCATGGTGGGGCCAACGTCCTGACTTTC.

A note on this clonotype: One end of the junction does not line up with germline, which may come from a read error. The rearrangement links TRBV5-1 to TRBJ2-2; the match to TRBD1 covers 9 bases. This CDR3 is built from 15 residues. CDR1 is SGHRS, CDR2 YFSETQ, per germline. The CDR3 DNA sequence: TGCGCCCGCAGCCTCCGGGACAGGGAGACCGGGGAGCTGTTTTTT. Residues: CARSLRDRETGELFF.

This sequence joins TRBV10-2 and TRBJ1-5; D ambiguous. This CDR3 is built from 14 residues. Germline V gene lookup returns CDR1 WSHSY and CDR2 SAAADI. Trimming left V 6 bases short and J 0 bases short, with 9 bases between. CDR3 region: CASSSDGSNQPQHF. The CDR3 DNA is TGCGCCAGCAGCTCCGACGGTAGCAATCAGCCCCAGCATTTT.

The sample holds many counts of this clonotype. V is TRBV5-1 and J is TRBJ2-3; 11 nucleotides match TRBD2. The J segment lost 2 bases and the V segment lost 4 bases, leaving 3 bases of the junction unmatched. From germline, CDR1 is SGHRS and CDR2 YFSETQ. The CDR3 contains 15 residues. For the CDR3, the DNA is TGCGCCAGCAGCACGACTAGCGGGAACACAGATACGCAGTATTTT. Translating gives CASSTTSGNTDTQYF.

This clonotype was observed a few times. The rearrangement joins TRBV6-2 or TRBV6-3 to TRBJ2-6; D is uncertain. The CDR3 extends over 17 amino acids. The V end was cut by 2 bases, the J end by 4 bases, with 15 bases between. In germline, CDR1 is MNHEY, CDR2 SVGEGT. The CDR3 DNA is TGTGCCAGCAGTTACCTCAGACCCGGCTCCGGGGCCAACGTCCTGACTTTC. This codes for CASSYLRPGSGANVLTF.

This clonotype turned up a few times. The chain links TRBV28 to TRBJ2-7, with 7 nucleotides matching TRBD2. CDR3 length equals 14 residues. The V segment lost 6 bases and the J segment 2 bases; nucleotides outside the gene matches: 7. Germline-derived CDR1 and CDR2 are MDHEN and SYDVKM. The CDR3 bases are TGTGCCAGCAGGCCCAGCGGGGCCACCTACGAGCAGTACTTC. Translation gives CASRPSGATYEQYF.

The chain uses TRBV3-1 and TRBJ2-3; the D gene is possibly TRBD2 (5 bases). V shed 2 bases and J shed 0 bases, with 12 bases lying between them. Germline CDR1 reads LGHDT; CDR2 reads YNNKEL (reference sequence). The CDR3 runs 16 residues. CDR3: CASSQWVALSTDTQYF. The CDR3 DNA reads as TGTGCCAGCAGCCAATGGGTAGCGTTGAGCACAGATACGCAGTATTTT.

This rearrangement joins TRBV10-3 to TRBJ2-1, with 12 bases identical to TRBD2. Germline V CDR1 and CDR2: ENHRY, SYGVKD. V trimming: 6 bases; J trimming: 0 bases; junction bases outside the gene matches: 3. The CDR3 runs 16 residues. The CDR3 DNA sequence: TGTGCCATCAGCCCGGGACTAGCGGGCTCCTACAATGAGCAGTTCTTC. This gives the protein CAISPGLAGSYNEQFF.

The CDR3 here is CASSSAGLDTEAFF. For the CDR3, the DNA is TGTGCCAGCAGCTCAGCAGGGTTGGATACTGAAGCTTTCTTT. This rearrangement joins TRBV9 to TRBJ1-1; D might be TRBD1 (5 bases). Germline-derived CDR1 and CDR2 are SGDLS and YYNGEE. V was pared by 4 bases and J by 5 bases, with 15 bases between. CDR3 length equals 14 residues.

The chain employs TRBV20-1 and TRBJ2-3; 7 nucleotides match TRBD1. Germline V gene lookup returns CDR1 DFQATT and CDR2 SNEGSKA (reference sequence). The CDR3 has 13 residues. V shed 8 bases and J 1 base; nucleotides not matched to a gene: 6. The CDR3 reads CSTQGDRTDTQYF. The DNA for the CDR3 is TGCAGTACCCAGGGGGATCGCACAGATACGCAGTATTTT.

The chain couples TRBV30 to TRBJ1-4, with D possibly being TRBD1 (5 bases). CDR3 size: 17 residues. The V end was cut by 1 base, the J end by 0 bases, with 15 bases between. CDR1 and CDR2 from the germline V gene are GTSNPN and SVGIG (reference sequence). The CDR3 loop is CAWSGTGTVATNEKLFF. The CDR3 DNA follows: TGTGCCTGGAGTGGGACCGGGACGGTTGCAACTAATGAAAAACTGTTTTTT.

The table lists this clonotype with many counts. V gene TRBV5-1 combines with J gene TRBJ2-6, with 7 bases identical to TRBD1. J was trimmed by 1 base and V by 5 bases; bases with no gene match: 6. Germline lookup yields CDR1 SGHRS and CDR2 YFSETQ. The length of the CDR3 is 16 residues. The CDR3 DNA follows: TGCGCCAGCAGTACGGGACAGCCATCTGGGGCCAACGTCCTGACTTTC. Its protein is CASSTGQPSGANVLTF.

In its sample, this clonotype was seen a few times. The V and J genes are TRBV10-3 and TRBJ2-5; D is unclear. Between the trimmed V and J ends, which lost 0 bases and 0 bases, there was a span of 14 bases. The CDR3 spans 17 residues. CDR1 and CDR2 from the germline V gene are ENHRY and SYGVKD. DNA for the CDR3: TGTGCCATCAGTGAGTCGACTCGTGGCAGGTACCAAGAGACCCAGTACTTC. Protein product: CAISESTRGRYQETQYF.

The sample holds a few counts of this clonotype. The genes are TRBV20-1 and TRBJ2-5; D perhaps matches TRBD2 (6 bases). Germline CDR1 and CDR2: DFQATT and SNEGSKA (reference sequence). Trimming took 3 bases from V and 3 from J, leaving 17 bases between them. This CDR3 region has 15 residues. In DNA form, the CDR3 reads TGCAGTGCTAGGATTGGAGGGAGAATAAAAGAGACCCAGTACTTC. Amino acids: CSARIGGRIKETQYF.

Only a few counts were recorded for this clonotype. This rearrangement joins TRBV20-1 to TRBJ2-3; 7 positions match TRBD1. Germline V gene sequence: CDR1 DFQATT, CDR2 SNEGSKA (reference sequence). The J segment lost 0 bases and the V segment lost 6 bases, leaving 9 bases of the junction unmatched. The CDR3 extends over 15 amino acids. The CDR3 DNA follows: TGCAGTGCGCCTAGACAGGGCACCAGCACAGATACGCAGTATTTT. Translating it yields CSAPRQGTSTDTQYF.

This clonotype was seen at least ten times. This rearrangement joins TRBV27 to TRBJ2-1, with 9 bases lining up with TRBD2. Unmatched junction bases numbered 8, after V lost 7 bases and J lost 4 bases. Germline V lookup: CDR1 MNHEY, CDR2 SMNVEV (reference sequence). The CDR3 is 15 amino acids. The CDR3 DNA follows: TGTGCCAGCAACGCTAGGACTAGCGTTTACAATGAGCAGTTCTTC. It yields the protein CASNARTSVYNEQFF.

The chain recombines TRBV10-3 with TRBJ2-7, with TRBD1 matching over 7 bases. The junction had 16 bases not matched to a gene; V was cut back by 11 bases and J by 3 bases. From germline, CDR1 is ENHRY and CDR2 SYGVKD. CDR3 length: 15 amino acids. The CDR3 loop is CAVDGTGTAGYEQYF. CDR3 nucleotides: TGTGCCGTGGATGGGACCGGGACAGCTGGCTACGAGCAGTACTTC.